The TCR beta chain under discussion was sequenced for a study of blood T cell repertoires in COVID-19. This clone was counted a single time. The protocol was immunoSEQ multiplex PCR, while the TCRdb copy is restricted to in-frame clones and leaves out a portion. Of roughly 350,000 clones in the sample, more than 75% were seen once. The CDR3 consists of 15 residues. Trimming at V came to 0 bases and at J to 4 bases, leaving 6 bases not matched to a gene. CDR1 and CDR2 (germline): SGHTA, FQGNSA. The sequencing input was peripheral blood. The genes are TRBV7-2 and TRBJ2-7; 7 bases agree with TRBD1. This TCR derives from a woman aged 45-59 years with COVID-19, enrolled during active disease. The CDR3 nucleotides are TGTGCCAGCAGCTTAGCAGGGGGCACGGGTTACGAGCAGTACTTC. This translates into CASSLAGGTGYEQYF.